The 21 T cell receptor beta chains listed next were all sequenced from one sample in a study of spatial heterogeneity in lung cancer. Time point defined: sample taken at primary tumor resection. A single record per CDR3 protein comes from TCRdb applying MiXCR to the 5' RACE reads. The table includes some 10,000 distinct CDR3 sequences, 6% to 7% detected once. Source: normal lung tissue next to the tumor, taken at surgery. The receptors derive from a male donor with early-stage non-small cell lung cancer.

This clonotype occurred many times. This rearrangement joins TRBV18 to TRBJ1-5, with D possibly matching TRBD1 (6 bases). This CDR3 has 15 residues. Germline V gene sequence: CDR1 KGHSH, CDR2 LQKENI. V was clipped by 5 bases and J by 9 bases, with 20 bases between them. CDR3 region: CASSTVDSSLRPQHF. CDR3 sequence (DNA): TGTGCCAGCTCAACAGTGGACAGTTCCTTACGGCCCCAGCATTTT.

This clonotype was seen a handful of times. The chain has TRBV29-1 and TRBJ2-5, with D perhaps TRBD2 (6 bases). Germline V lookup: CDR1 SQVTM, CDR2 ANQGSEA. The CDR3 length is 12 residues. Trimming cost V 7 bases and J 1 base, with 10 bases left between them. The CDR3, as DNA: TGCAGCGCCCAGGGAGGCCAAGAGACCCAGTACTTC. This codes for CSAQGGQETQYF.

This clonotype occurred many times. This chain connects TRBV7-9 to TRBJ2-1; no definite D call. This CDR3 has 17 amino acids. V shed 5 bases and J shed 6 bases, with 23 bases lying between them. Germline CDR1 is SEHNR and CDR2 is FQNEAQ (reference sequence). The CDR3 DNA follows: TGTGCCAGCAGCCGGCCCCCCCAATACACCCCAACCAATGAGCAGTTCTTC. The encoded protein is CASSRPPQYTPTNEQFF.

In this sample, this clonotype turned up a few times. The CDR3 DNA reads TGTGCCAGCAGCGTAGCTCGCGTAGCTCTCTCTGGGGCCAACGTCCTGACTTTC. It specifies CASSVARVALSGANVLTF. The chain links TRBV9 to TRBJ2-6; no clear D gene. This CDR3 contains 18 residues. Germline CDR1 is SGDLS and CDR2 is YYNGEE. Trimming cost V 0 bases and J 0 bases, with 13 bases left between them. Combining the CDR3 with reference TRBV9 and TRBJ2-6 gives the whole variable domain DSGVTQTPKHLITATGQRVTLRCSPRSGDLSVYWYQQSLDQGLQFLIQYYNGEERAKGNILERFSAQQFPDLHSELNLSSLELGDSALYFCASSVARVALSGANVLTFGAGSRLTVL.

This clonotype was seen more than once but under ten times. The chain carries TRBV6-6 and TRBJ2-3; D could derive from TRBD1 or TRBD2 (6 bases each). V shed 6 bases and J shed 3 bases, with 16 bases lying between them. Germline lookup yields CDR1 MNHNY and CDR2 SVGAGI (reference sequence). The CDR3 covers 15 residues. This chain's CDR3 is CASSPQGRRTDTQYF. CDR3 in DNA: TGTGCCAGCAGCCCTCAGGGGAGGAGGACAGATACGCAGTATTTT.

This clonotype was observed at least ten times. This chain joins TRBV28 and TRBJ1-3, with TRBD1 matching 7 bases. The V gene's germline CDR1 is MDHEN and CDR2 SYDVKM. V lost 3 bases and J lost 2; bases outside the gene matches: 4. The CDR3 runs to 15 residues. CDR3 region: CASSLLGGAGNTIYF. The DNA for the CDR3 is TGTGCCAGCAGTTTGCTAGGGGGCGCTGGAAACACCATATATTTT.

This clonotype was seen a handful of times. This chain uses TRBV12-3 or TRBV12-4 with TRBJ1-4; maybe TRBD1 (6 bases). This CDR3 contains 14 residues. V was shortened by 5 bases and J by 7 bases, with 14 bases between the two germline ends. Here the CDR3 reads CASSVQGYTEKLFF. The CDR3 bases are TGTGCCAGCAGTGTACAGGGTTATACTGAAAAACTGTTTTTT.

In this sample, this clonotype turned up many times. The chain is built from TRBV6-2 or TRBV6-3 and TRBJ2-1, with a tentative D call TRBD2 (5 bases). The V end lost 1 base, the J end lost 3 bases, and 13 bases lay between the germline ends. The germline V gene has CDR1 MNHEY and CDR2 SVGEGT. This CDR3 has 16 amino acids. CDR3 region: CASSYFPGLVYNEQFF. CDR3 coding DNA: TGTGCCAGCAGTTACTTCCCGGGGTTAGTCTACAATGAGCAGTTCTTC.

This clonotype was observed at least ten times. The J gene is TRBJ1-2, the V gene TRBV12-3 or TRBV12-4, with a tentative D call TRBD1 (5 bases). The germline V and J ends were trimmed by 2 bases and 3 bases, with 10 bases remaining between them. This CDR3 has 14 residues. CDR3 bases: TGTGCCAGCAGTTTATTTCGGGGCGACTATGGCTACACCTTC. Protein sequence: CASSLFRGDYGYTF.

This clonotype was detected ten times or more. This chain links TRBV24-1 with TRBJ1-5; D is undetermined. The germline V and J ends were trimmed by 2 bases and 5 bases, with 9 bases remaining between them. The germline CDR1 and CDR2 sequences are KGHDR and SFDVKD. This CDR3 region has 14 residues. CDR3 region: CATSDSRVHQPQHF. The CDR3 DNA follows: TGTGCCACCAGTGATTCTAGGGTTCATCAGCCCCAGCATTTT.

The V gene is TRBV29-1, the J gene TRBJ2-7; 8 nucleotides agree with TRBD2. This CDR3 has 13 residues. V dropped 7 bases and J dropped 5; count of bases not matched to a gene: 10. Germline CDR1 and CDR2: SQVTM and ANQGSEA. The CDR3 sequence is CSGRTGGADEQYF. In DNA, the CDR3 is TGCAGCGGACGGACCGGGGGGGCCGACGAGCAGTACTTC.

This clonotype was observed at least ten times. CDR3 in amino acids: CASSTWGLAGADTQYF. The CDR3 DNA is TGTGCCAGCAGCACGTGGGGACTAGCGGGAGCAGATACGCAGTATTTT. V usage is TRBV7-9 and J usage is TRBJ2-3; the match to TRBD2 covers 14 bases. The CDR3 is made up of 16 amino acids. The V and J ends lost 5 bases and 4 bases, in that order; junction bases with no gene match: 5. Germline V gives CDR1 SEHNR, CDR2 FQNEAQ (reference sequence).

This clonotype showed up many times. The gene calls are TRBV23-1 and TRBJ2-2; D is uncertain. TRBV23-1 belongs to the ORF category, with a function that is uncertain. Trimming stripped 1 base from V and 4 bases from J, with 16 bases between. The length of the CDR3 is 17 residues. CDR3 loop: CASSQLPESPVTGELFF. The DNA for the CDR3 is TGCGCCAGCAGTCAATTGCCAGAAAGCCCGGTCACCGGGGAGCTGTTTTTT.

Many counts were recorded for this clonotype. The rearrangement joins TRBV9 to TRBJ1-1; D ambiguous. The germline V gene encodes CDR1 SGDLS and CDR2 YYNGEE. This CDR3 is built from 13 residues. Trimming removed 0 bases from V and 4 bases from J, with 7 bases in between. In DNA, the CDR3 is TGTGCCAGCAGCGTAGCTTGGGGCACTGAAGCTTTCTTT. As protein: CASSVAWGTEAFF.

The table lists this clonotype with many counts. J is TRBJ2-7 and V is TRBV5-6; 7 nucleotides match TRBD1. The trim removed 4 bases at V and 6 bases at J, leaving 4 bases unmatched. Germline assignment: CDR1 SGHDT and CDR2 YYEEEE. This CDR3 comprises 12 residues. The CDR3 DNA reads TGTGCCAGCAGCCGAAACAGGGGCGAGCAGTACTTC. It translates to CASSRNRGEQYF.

In this sample, this clonotype turned up many times. The V and J genes are TRBV6-6 and TRBJ2-7; D is ambiguous. The CDR3 consists of 12 residues. Germline V lookup: CDR1 MNHNY, CDR2 SVGAGI (reference sequence). Trimming removed 11 bases at V and 3 bases at J, with 14 bases between. CDR3 protein: CAAGPSVYEQYF. CDR3 nucleotide sequence: TGTGCCGCCGGACCGTCGGTCTACGAGCAGTACTTC.

This clonotype was counted at least ten times. The chain has TRBV12-3 or TRBV12-4 and TRBJ2-3; TRBD2 might be the D (6 bases). The CDR3 length is 15 residues. V lost 6 bases to trimming and J lost 2 bases, with 15 bases between them. CDR3 sequence reads: CASRLAGLHTDTQYF. CDR3 in DNA: TGTGCCAGCAGGCTCGCGGGACTCCACACAGATACGCAGTATTTT.

This clonotype was recorded many times. J is TRBJ2-7 and V is TRBV28, with TRBD1 as a possible D gene (6 bases). This CDR3 contains 14 residues. Germline V gene sequence: CDR1 MDHEN, CDR2 SYDVKM. Deletions cut 5 bases from V and 3 bases from J, with 14 bases between. The CDR3, as DNA: TGTGCCAGCAGTGATCGTCAGGGGCGCTACGAGCAGTACTTC. Translating gives CASSDRQGRYEQYF.

This clonotype was recorded many times. This chain connects TRBV18 to TRBJ2-1; 10 positions match TRBD2. The length of the CDR3 is 17 residues. V lost 0 bases, J lost 6 bases, and 8 bases stayed unmatched. Looked up from germline, CDR1 is KGHSH and CDR2 is LQKENI. The CDR3 protein is CASSPPASGRTANEQFF. The CDR3 DNA sequence: TGTGCCAGCTCACCACCCGCTAGCGGGAGAACGGCCAATGAGCAGTTCTTC.

The sample holds many counts of this clonotype. This chain joins TRBV12-3 or TRBV12-4 and TRBJ2-7; D remains ambiguous. The CDR3 loop spans 11 amino acids. V was trimmed by 3 bases and J by 4 bases, leaving 4 bases between them. The CDR3 spells CASSLGYEQYF. The CDR3 region has the DNA TGTGCCAGCAGTTTGGGATACGAGCAGTACTTC.

This clonotype qualifies as large (0.1 to 1%). The V and J genes are TRBV6-1 and TRBJ2-2, with TRBD1 identical over 8 bases. This CDR3 region has 14 residues. Trimming removed 9 bases from V and 3 bases from J; junction bases left unmatched: 6. From germline, CDR1 is MNHNS and CDR2 SASEGT. CDR3 coding DNA: TGTGCCAGTAGGACAGGGATCGACACCGGGGAGCTGTTTTTT. It is translated as CASRTGIDTGELFF.